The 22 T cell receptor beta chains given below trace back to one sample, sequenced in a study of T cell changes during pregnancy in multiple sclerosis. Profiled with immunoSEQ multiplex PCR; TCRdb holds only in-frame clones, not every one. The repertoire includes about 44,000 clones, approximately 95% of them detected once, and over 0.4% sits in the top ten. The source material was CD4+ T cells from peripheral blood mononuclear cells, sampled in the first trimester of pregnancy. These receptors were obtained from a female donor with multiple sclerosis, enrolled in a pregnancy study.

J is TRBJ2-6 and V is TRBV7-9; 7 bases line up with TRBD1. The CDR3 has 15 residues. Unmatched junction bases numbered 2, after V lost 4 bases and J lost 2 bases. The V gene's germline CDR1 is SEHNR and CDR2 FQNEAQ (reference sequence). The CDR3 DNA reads TGTGCCAGCAGCTCCACAGGGGCTGGGGCCAACGTCCTGACTTTC. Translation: CASSSTGAGANVLTF.

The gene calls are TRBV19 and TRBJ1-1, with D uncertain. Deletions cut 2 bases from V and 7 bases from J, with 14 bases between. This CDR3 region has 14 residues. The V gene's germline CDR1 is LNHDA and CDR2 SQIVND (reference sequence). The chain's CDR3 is CASSIRPVLGEAFF. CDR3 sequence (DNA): TGTGCCAGTAGTATAAGGCCCGTTCTAGGTGAAGCTTTCTTT.

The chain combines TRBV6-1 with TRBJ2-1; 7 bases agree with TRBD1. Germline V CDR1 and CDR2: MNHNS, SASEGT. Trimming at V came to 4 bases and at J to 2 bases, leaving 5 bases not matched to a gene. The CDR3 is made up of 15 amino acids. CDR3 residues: CASSVGTAAYNEQFF. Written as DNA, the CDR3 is TGTGCCAGCAGTGTTGGGACAGCTGCCTACAATGAGCAGTTCTTC.

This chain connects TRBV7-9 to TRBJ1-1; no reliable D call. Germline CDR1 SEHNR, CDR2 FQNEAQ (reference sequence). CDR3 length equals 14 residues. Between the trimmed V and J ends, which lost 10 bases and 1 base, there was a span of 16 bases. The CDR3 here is CAILPVSRNTEAFF. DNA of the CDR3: TGTGCCATCCTTCCCGTTTCTCGGAACACTGAAGCTTTCTTT.

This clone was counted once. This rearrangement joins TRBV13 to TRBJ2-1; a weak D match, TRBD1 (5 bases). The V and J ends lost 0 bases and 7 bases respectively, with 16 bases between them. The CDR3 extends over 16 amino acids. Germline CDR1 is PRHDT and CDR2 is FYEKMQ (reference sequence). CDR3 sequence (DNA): TGTGCCAGCAGCTTAGGCCTACAGGACCCCCAGAATGAGCAGTTCTTC. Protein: CASSLGLQDPQNEQFF.

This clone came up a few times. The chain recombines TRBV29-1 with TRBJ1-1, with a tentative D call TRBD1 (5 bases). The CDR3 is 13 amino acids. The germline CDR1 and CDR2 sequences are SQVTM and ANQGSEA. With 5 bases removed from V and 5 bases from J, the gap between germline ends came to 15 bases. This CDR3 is CSVLPQGFTEAFF. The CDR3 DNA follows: TGCAGCGTTTTGCCCCAGGGATTTACTGAAGCTTTCTTT. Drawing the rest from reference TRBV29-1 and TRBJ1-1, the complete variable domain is SAVISQKPSRDICQRGTSLTIQCQVDSQVTMMFWYRQQPGQSLTLIATANQGSEATYESGFVIDKFPISRPNLTFSTLTVSNMSPEDSSIYLCSVLPQGFTEAFFGQGTRLTVV.

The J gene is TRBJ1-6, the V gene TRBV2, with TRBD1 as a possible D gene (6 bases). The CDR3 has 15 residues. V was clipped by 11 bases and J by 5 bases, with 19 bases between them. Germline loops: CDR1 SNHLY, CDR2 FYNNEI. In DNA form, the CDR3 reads TGTGCCGCCGTGGGGGCTATCTTTCATAATTCACCCCTCCACTTT. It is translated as CAAVGAIFHNSPLHF.

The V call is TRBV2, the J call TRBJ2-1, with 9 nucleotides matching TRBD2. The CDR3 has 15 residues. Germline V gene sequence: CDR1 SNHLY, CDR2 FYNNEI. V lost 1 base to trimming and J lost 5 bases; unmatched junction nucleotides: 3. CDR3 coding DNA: TGTGCCAGCAGTGAAGTTGGGACTAGCCACAATGAGCAGTTCTTC. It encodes CASSEVGTSHNEQFF.

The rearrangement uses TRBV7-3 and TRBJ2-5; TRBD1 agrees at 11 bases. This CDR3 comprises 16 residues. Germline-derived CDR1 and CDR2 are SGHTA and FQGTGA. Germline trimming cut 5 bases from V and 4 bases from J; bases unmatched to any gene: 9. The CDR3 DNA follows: TGTGCCAGCAGCCCTAACCCCGGGACAGGGGGAGAGACCCAGTACTTC. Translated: CASSPNPGTGGETQYF.

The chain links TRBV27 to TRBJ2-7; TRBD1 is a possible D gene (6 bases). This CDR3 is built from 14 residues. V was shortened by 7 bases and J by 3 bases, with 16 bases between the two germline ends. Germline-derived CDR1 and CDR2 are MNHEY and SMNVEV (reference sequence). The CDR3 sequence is CASTLGTNYYEQYF. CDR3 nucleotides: TGTGCCAGCACCCTCGGGACAAACTACTACGAGCAGTACTTC.

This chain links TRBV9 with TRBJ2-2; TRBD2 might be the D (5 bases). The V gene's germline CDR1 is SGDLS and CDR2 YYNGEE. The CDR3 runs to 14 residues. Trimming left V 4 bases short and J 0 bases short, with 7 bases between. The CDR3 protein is CASSRGTNTGELFF. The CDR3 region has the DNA TGTGCCAGCAGCCGAGGGACGAACACCGGGGAGCTGTTTTTT.

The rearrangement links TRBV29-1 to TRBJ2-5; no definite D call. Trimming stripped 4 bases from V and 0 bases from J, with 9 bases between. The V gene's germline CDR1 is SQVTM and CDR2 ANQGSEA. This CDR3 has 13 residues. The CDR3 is CSVGHSYQETQYF. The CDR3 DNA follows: TGCAGCGTTGGACACAGTTACCAAGAGACCCAGTACTTC.

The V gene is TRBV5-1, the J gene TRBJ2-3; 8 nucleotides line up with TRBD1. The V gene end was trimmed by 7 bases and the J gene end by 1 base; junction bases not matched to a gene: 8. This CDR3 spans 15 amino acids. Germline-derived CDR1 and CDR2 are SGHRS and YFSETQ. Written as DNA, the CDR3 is TGCGCCAGCTTTGGACAGGGAATAGGCACAGATACGCAGTATTTT. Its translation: CASFGQGIGTDTQYF.

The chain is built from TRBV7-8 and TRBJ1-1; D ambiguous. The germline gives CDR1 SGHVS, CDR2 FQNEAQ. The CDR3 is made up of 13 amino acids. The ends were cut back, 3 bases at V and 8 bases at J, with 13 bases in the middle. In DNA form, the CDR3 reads TGTGCCAGCAGCTTTGAGGGTTTTGGGGAAGCTTTCTTT. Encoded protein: CASSFEGFGEAFF.

The CDR3 DNA follows: TGTGCCAGCAGCCCCATCCCGGAAGTCGGGGGCTACACCTTC. It encodes CASSPIPEVGGYTF. The chain employs TRBV5-4 and TRBJ1-2; D gene unclear. This CDR3 spans 14 amino acids. With 4 bases removed from V and 8 bases from J, the gap between germline ends came to 18 bases. Looked up from germline, CDR1 is SGHNT and CDR2 is YYREEE (reference sequence). The variable domain in full, with the rest retrieved from reference TRBV5-4 and TRBJ1-2, is ETGVTQSPTHLIKTRGQQVTLRCSSQSGHNTVSWYQQALGQGPQFIFQYYREEENGRGNFPPRFSGLQFPNYSSELNVNALELDDSALYLCASSPIPEVGGYTFGSGTRLTVV.

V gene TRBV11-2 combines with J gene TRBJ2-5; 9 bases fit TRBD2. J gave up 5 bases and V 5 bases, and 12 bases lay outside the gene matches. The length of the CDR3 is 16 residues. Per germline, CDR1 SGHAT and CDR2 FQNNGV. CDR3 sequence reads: CASSVGTSHVRETQYF. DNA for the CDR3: TGTGCCAGCAGCGTTGGGACTAGCCATGTGCGGGAGACCCAGTACTTC.

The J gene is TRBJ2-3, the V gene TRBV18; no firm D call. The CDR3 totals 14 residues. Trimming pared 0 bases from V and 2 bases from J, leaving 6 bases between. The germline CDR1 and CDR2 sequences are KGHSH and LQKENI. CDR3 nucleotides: TGTGCCAGCTCACCACCGAGTCTCACAGATACGCAGTATTTT. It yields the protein CASSPPSLTDTQYF.

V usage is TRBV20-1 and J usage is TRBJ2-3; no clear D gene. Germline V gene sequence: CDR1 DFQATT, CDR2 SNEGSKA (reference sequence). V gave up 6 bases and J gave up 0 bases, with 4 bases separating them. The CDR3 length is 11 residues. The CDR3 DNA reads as TGCAGTGCGCTAAGCACAGATACGCAGTATTTT. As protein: CSALSTDTQYF.

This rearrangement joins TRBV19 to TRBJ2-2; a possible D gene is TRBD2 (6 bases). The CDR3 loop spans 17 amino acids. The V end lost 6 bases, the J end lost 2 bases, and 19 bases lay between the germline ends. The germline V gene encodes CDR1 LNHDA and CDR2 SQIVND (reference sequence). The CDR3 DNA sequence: TGTGCCAGTAGAGGAGGGGCGGGCGGAGTTAACACCGGGGAGCTGTTTTTT. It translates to CASRGGAGGVNTGELFF.

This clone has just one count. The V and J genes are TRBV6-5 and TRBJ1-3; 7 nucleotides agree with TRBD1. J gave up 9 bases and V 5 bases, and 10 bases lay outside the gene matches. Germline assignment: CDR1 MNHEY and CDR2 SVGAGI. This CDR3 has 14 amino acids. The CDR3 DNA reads TGTGCCAGCAGTCAACAGGGGATCGACGGCACCATATATTTT. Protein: CASSQQGIDGTIYF.

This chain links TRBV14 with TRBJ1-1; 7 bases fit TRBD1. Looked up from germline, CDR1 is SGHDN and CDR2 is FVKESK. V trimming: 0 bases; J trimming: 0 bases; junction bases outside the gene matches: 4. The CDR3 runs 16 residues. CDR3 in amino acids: CASSQDEGTVNTEAFF. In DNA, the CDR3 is TGTGCCAGCAGCCAAGATGAAGGGACAGTGAACACTGAAGCTTTCTTT.

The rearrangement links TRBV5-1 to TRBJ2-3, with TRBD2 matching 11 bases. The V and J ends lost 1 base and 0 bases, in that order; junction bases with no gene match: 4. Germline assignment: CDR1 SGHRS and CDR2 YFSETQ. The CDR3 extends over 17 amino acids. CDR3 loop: CASSLLVAGGSTDTQYF. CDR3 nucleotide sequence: TGCGCCAGCAGCTTGTTAGTAGCGGGGGGGAGCACAGATACGCAGTATTTT.